Below are 25 T cell receptor beta chains sequenced from a single sample in a study of T cell responses to AZD1222 COVID-19 vaccine. The method was immunoSEQ multiplex PCR; TCRdb's version includes in-frame clones alone and lacks a portion of them. The data show about 160,000 clones, about 95% seen once. The material was peripheral blood, obtained on day 0 of AZD1222 vaccination. The receptors were gathered from an adult in good health.

This chain connects TRBV2 to TRBJ1-2; 8 bases fit TRBD1. CDR3 size: 14 residues. Trimming at V came to 5 bases and at J to 5 bases, leaving 7 bases not matched to a gene. The V gene's germline CDR1 is SNHLY and CDR2 FYNNEI. Written as DNA, the CDR3 is TGTGCCAGCAGTCCCGGACAGGGAAGATATGGCTACACCTTC. Its translation is CASSPGQGRYGYTF.

The chain has TRBV7-9 and TRBJ1-1, with D perhaps matching TRBD1 (5 bases). Germline assignment: CDR1 SEHNR and CDR2 FQNEAQ (reference sequence). This CDR3 region has 13 residues. V was trimmed by 1 base and J by 8 bases, leaving 11 bases between them. CDR3 sequence: CASSLEGTDEAFF. The CDR3 coding sequence is TGTGCCAGCAGCTTAGAGGGGACGGACGAAGCTTTCTTT.

J is TRBJ1-3 and V is TRBV6-5; D gene ambiguous. V was shortened by 2 bases and J by 0 bases, with 5 bases between the two germline ends. The germline CDR1 and CDR2 sequences are MNHEY and SVGAGI. The CDR3 is made up of 14 amino acids. The CDR3 sequence: CASSYGISGNTIYF. CDR3 sequence (DNA): TGTGCCAGCAGTTACGGGATCTCTGGAAACACCATATATTTT.

The J gene is TRBJ2-5, the V gene TRBV5-1; 7 bases map to TRBD1. V shed 0 bases and J 2 bases; nucleotides not matched to a gene: 4. The CDR3 extends over 15 amino acids. Germline CDR1 is SGHRS and CDR2 is YFSETQ. CDR3 residues: CASSLETGSQETQYF. For the CDR3, the DNA is TGCGCCAGCAGCTTGGAGACAGGGAGTCAAGAGACCCAGTACTTC.

The V gene is TRBV4-1, the J gene TRBJ1-1, with 7 bases fitting TRBD1. Germline V gene sequence: CDR1 MGHRA, CDR2 YSYEKL. With V trimmed by 2 bases and J by 1 base, 1 base remained unmatched. The CDR3 loop spans 14 amino acids. The CDR3 region has the DNA TGCGCCAGCAGCCAACGGACAGGGAACACTGAAGCTTTCTTT. Translation gives CASSQRTGNTEAFF.

The chain uses TRBV7-2 and TRBJ1-1; D is undetermined. CDR1 is SGHTA, CDR2 FQGNSA, per germline. This CDR3 region has 12 residues. Trimming pared 0 bases from V and 7 bases from J, leaving 6 bases between. In DNA, the CDR3 is TGTGCCAGCAGCTTAGCTCTAGGTGAAGCTTTCTTT. Residues: CASSLALGEAFF.

The chain employs TRBV15 and TRBJ1-2, with D hard to call. Between the trimmed V and J ends, which lost 1 base and 0 bases, there was a span of 6 bases. Germline V gene lookup returns CDR1 LNHNV and CDR2 YYDKDF (reference sequence). The CDR3 runs to 14 residues. The CDR3 loop reads CATSRVGTNYGYTF. The CDR3 region has the DNA TGTGCCACCAGCAGAGTTGGGACTAACTATGGCTACACCTTC.

This chain uses TRBV3-1 (or the pseudogene TRBV3-2) with TRBJ1-3, with no clear D. The CDR3 sequence is 17 residues long. Germline V gene sequence: CDR1 LGHDT, CDR2 YNNKEL (reference sequence). The ends were cut back, 0 bases at V and 0 bases at J, with 12 bases in the middle. CDR3 sequence (DNA): TGTGCCAGCAGCCAAGATCGGAACCCGAGCTCTGGAAACACCATATATTTT. It translates to CASSQDRNPSSGNTIYF.

The V and J genes are TRBV29-1 and TRBJ1-1; D gene ambiguous. CDR1 is SQVTM, CDR2 ANQGSEA, per germline. Trimming shortened V by 4 bases and J by 0 bases, and 9 bases separated the two germline ends. The CDR3 contains 13 residues. The DNA for the CDR3 is TGCAGCGTTGGGTCTATGATGAACACTGAAGCTTTCTTT. Protein product: CSVGSMMNTEAFF. The variable domain in full, completed from reference TRBV29-1 and TRBJ1-1, reads SAVISQKPSRDICQRGTSLTIQCQVDSQVTMMFWYRQQPGQSLTLIATANQGSEATYESGFVIDKFPISRPNLTFSTLTVSNMSPEDSSIYLCSVGSMMNTEAFFGQGTRLTVV.

The DNA for the CDR3 is TGTGCCAGCAGCCACGCGAGTGGAAACTACAATGAGCAGTTCTTC. Translated: CASSHASGNYNEQFF. The rearrangement uses TRBV3-1 (or the pseudogene TRBV3-2) and TRBJ2-1, with D unclear. Trimming took off 3 bases at V and 3 bases at J, with 12 bases between the two ends. In germline, CDR1 is LGHDT, CDR2 YNNKEL (reference sequence). The CDR3 runs 15 residues.

This clone was observed a single time. The genes are TRBV4-3 and TRBJ1-2; D call uncertain. This CDR3 has 16 residues. Per the germline V gene, CDR1 is LGHNA and CDR2 is YSLEER. V lost 0 bases and J 5 bases, leaving 16 bases between the germline ends. The CDR3 reads CASSQDAGGLGYGYTF. DNA for the CDR3: TGCGCCAGCAGCCAAGATGCTGGAGGGTTAGGGTATGGCTACACCTTC.

V gene TRBV10-3 combines with J gene TRBJ2-3; 9 bases fit TRBD1. The CDR3 contains 14 residues. The V gene's germline CDR1 is ENHRY and CDR2 SYGVKD. Trimming took 10 bases from V and 3 from J; bases not matched to a gene: 8. This chain's CDR3 is CATRQGDLTDTQYF. CDR3 DNA sequence: TGTGCCACCCGACAGGGGGACTTAACAGATACGCAGTATTTT.

The chain has TRBV27 and TRBJ2-2, with D possibly TRBD2 on 6 matching bases. V lost 5 bases and J 4 bases, leaving 14 bases between the germline ends. The length of the CDR3 is 15 residues. Germline assignment: CDR1 MNHEY and CDR2 SMNVEV (reference sequence). CDR3 residues: CASSPLGGGTGELFF. As DNA, the CDR3 is TGTGCCAGCAGTCCCCTGGGGGGTGGCACCGGGGAGCTGTTTTTT.

CDR3 amino acids: CASSDGVRTSGSTGELFF. For the CDR3, the DNA is TGTGCCAGCAGTGACGGGGTCCGGACTAGCGGGAGCACCGGGGAGCTGTTTTTT. The chain is built from TRBV6-1 and TRBJ2-2, with 13 bases fitting TRBD2. Trimming took 3 bases from V and 4 from J; bases not matched to a gene: 8. This CDR3 spans 18 amino acids. Germline V gene sequence: CDR1 MNHNS, CDR2 SASEGT.

The chain has TRBV19 and TRBJ1-5, with D tentatively TRBD1 (6 bases). The CDR3 has 14 amino acids. V lost 5 bases and J lost 3, with 11 bases in between. Germline V gene sequence: CDR1 LNHDA, CDR2 SQIVND (reference sequence). CDR3 sequence (DNA): TGTGCCAGTAGTGCAGGGGTCTACAATCAGCCCCAGCATTTT. This codes for CASSAGVYNQPQHF.

The chain has TRBV18 and TRBJ2-1, with D perhaps given as TRBD1 or TRBD2 (6 bases each). Trimming removed 6 bases at V and 7 bases at J, with 22 bases between. Germline-derived CDR1 and CDR2 are KGHSH and LQKENI. This CDR3 is built from 16 residues. CDR3 DNA sequence: TGTGCCAGCTCCACCTACCAGGGGAGGTGGGATAATGAGCAGTTCTTC. Translation: CASSTYQGRWDNEQFF. The full variable domain, in which reference TRBV18 and TRBJ2-1 provide the parts outside the CDR3, is NAGVMQNPRHLVRRRGQEARLRCSPMKGHSHVYWYRQLPEEGLKFMVYLQKENIIDESGMPKERFSAEFPKEGPSILRIQQVVRGDSAAYFCASSTYQGRWDNEQFFGPGTRLTVL.

The chain joins TRBV7-9 to TRBJ1-5; D gene unclear. The CDR3 runs 15 residues. Trimming cost V 0 bases and J 7 bases, with 13 bases left between them. Looked up from germline, CDR1 is SEHNR and CDR2 is FQNEAQ (reference sequence). The CDR3 is CASSLAGPGIQPQHF. The CDR3 coding sequence is TGTGCCAGCAGCTTAGCCGGGCCAGGTATCCAGCCCCAGCATTTT. The whole variable domain, remainder taken from reference TRBV7-9 and TRBJ1-5, is DTGVSQNPRHKITKRGQNVTFRCDPISEHNRLYWYRQTLGQGPEFLTYFQNEAQLEKSRLLSDRFSAERPKGSFSTLEIQRTEQGDSAMYLCASSLAGPGIQPQHFGDGTRLSIL.

The chain couples TRBV5-6 to TRBJ2-1; 8 positions match TRBD2. The junction had 11 bases not matched to a gene; V was cut back by 5 bases and J by 7 bases. This CDR3 spans 15 amino acids. Germline lookup yields CDR1 SGHDT and CDR2 YYEEEE. CDR3 sequence: CASSFGRAEYNEQFF. In nucleotides, the CDR3 is TGTGCCAGCAGTTTCGGGAGGGCCGAATATAATGAGCAGTTCTTC.

The chain links TRBV14 to TRBJ1-2; D remains unclear. V was trimmed by 4 bases and J by 6 bases, leaving 15 bases between them. Germline V CDR1 and CDR2: SGHDN, FVKESK. This CDR3 region has 14 residues. CDR3 nucleotide sequence: TGTGCCAGCAGCCCGGCCTCCCTATTAGATGGCTACACCTTC. Translation gives CASSPASLLDGYTF.

The V and J genes are TRBV6-5 and TRBJ2-2, with 9 bases aligning to TRBD1. V was clipped by 6 bases and J by 7 bases; unmatched bases: 6. Germline V gene lookup returns CDR1 MNHEY and CDR2 SVGAGI. This CDR3 contains 14 residues. The CDR3 region is CASRRQGGNGELFF. The CDR3 bases are TGTGCCAGCAGACGACAGGGGGGTAACGGGGAGCTGTTTTTT.

This clone was observed a handful of times. The V gene is TRBV6-4, the J gene TRBJ2-1; 9 bases fit TRBD1. The CDR3 has 15 residues. Unmatched junction bases numbered 9, after V lost 8 bases and J lost 4 bases. The germline V gene encodes CDR1 MRHNA and CDR2 SNTAGT. CDR3 DNA sequence: TGTGCCAGCTCGAGGGGACAGGGTGCTTACAATGAGCAGTTCTTC. Protein product: CASSRGQGAYNEQFF.

This chain joins TRBV7-2 and TRBJ1-1; unclear D gene. V lost 5 bases to trimming and J lost 5 bases, with 12 bases between them. CDR1 SGHTA and CDR2 FQGNSA come from the germline V gene. This CDR3 contains 13 residues. CDR3 DNA sequence: TGTGCCAGCAGCCATTATAACCCTACTGAAGCTTTCTTT. Translated, it gives CASSHYNPTEAFF.

The rearrangement links TRBV9 to TRBJ2-2; 13 bases agree with TRBD2. The ends lost 1 base at V and 4 bases at J; junction bases unmatched: 1. The CDR3 consists of 16 residues. Germline V lookup: CDR1 SGDLS, CDR2 YYNGEE. This chain's CDR3 is CASSVTSGRATGELFF. CDR3 coding DNA: TGTGCCAGCAGCGTAACTAGCGGGAGGGCCACCGGGGAGCTGTTTTTT.

The gene calls are TRBV3-1 (or the pseudogene TRBV3-2) and TRBJ2-2; D perhaps matches TRBD2 (6 bases). From germline, CDR1 is LGHDT and CDR2 YNNKEL (reference sequence). This CDR3 comprises 14 residues. Trimming took off 4 bases at V and 4 bases at J, with 10 bases between the two ends. CDR3 nucleotides: TGTGCCAGCAGCCCGGGGGATCGCACCGGGGAGCTGTTTTTT. Translated: CASSPGDRTGELFF.

This chain uses TRBV6-5 with TRBJ2-3; 7 bases are shared with TRBD2. CDR3 size: 15 residues. Germline-derived CDR1 and CDR2 are MNHEY and SVGAGI. Losses at the gene ends were 4 bases for V and 2 bases for J; bases not matched to a gene: 6. CDR3 nucleotides: TGTGCCAGCAGTTTATCGGGGGGTTACACAGATACGCAGTATTTT. Its translation: CASSLSGGYTDTQYF.